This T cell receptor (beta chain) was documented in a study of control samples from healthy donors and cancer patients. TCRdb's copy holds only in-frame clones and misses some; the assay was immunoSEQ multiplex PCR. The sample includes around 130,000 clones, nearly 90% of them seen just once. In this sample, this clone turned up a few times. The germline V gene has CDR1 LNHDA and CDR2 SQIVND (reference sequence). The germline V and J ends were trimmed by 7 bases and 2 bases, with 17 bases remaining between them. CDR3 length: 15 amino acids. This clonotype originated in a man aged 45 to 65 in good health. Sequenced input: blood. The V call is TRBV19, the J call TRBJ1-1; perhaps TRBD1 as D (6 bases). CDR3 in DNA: TGTGCCAGTATCTCGTTGTCCAGGGGAAACACTGAAGCTTTCTTT. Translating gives CASISLSRGNTEAFF.